A single count supports the clone carrying this T cell receptor beta chain. What it recognizes is unknown. The record originates from a study of cytomegalovirus exposure and HLA in healthy donors. The PCR employed 60 Vbeta primers together with 13 Jbeta primers. TCRdb keeps only in-frame clones here, not all; method: immunoSEQ multiplex PCR. The sample holds 200,000 or so clones, about 84% seen once. The study's findings and limits: Per a prior analysis, the majority of TCR beta V segments were productive roughly 87% or roughly 30% of the time.

This clonotype was sampled from a human donor in good health. Source material: PBMCs.

The CDR3 DNA follows: TGTGCCAGCTCAGGGACTAGCACAGATACGCAGTATTTT. Translating it yields CASSGTSTDTQYF. The J gene is TRBJ2-3, the V gene TRBV18; perhaps TRBD2 as D (6 bases). The CDR3 sequence is 13 residues long. CDR1 is KGHSH and CDR2 is LQKENI in the germline V gene. With 5 bases removed from V and 0 bases from J, the gap between germline ends came to 6 bases.